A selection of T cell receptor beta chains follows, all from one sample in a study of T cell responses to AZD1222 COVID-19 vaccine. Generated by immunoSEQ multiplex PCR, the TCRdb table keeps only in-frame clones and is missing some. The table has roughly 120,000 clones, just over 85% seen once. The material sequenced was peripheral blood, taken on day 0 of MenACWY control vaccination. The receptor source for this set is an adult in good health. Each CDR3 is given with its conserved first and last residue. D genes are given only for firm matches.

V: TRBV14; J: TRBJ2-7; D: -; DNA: TGTGCCAGCAGCCAAGCTGGCTGGTTGAGAGACGAGCAGTACTTC; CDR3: CASSQAGWLRDEQYF
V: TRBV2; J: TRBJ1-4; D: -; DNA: TGTGCCAGCAGTAATAATGAAAAACTGTTTTTT; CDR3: CASSNNEKLFF
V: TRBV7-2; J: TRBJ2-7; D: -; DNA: TGTGCCAGCAGCTTAGTGGGTAGCGGAGCCTACGAGCAGTACTTC; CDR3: CASSLVGSGAYEQYF
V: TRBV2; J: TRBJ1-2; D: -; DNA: TGTGCCAGCAGTGAAGGCAGGGGTTATGGCTACACCTTC; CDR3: CASSEGRGYGYTF
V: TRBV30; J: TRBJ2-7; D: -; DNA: TGTGCCTTGGGACGGGCCTACGAGCAGTACTTC; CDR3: CALGRAYEQYF
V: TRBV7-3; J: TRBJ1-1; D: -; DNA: TGTGCCAGCAGCTTAAGTCCAGGGACGAACACTGAAGCTTTCTTT; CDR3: CASSLSPGTNTEAFF
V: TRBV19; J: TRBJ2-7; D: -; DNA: TGTGCCAGTACCTCACCTAGGGGTAACGAGCAGCACTTC; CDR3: CASTSPRGNEQHF
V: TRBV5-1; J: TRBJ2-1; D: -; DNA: TGCGCCAGCAGCTTGTATTTCAGGGGAAACAGAGGGTCCTACAATGAGCAGTTCTTC; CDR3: CASSLYFRGNRGSYNEQFF
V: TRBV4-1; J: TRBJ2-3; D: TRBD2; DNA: TGCGCCAGCAGCCAAGCTGGGGGGGGGACTACGGCCCACACAGATACGCAGTATTTT; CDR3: CASSQAGGGTTAHTDTQYF
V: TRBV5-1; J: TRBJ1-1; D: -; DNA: TGCGCCAGCAGCTTGGGGGGCGGGGTTCTGCCCACTGAAGCTTTCTTT; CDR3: CASSLGGGVLPTEAFF
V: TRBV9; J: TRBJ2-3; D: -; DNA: TGTGCCAGCTCGGTGGGAGGAACAGATACGCAGTATTTT; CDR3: CASSVGGTDTQYF
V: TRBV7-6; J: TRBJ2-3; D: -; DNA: TGTGCCAGCAGCGGCCTAAGCGATACGCAGTATTTT; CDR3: CASSGLSDTQYF
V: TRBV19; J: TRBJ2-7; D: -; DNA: TGTGCCAGTAGTATCAGTGTTTTGGGGGACTTGACCTACGAGCAGTACTTC; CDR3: CASSISVLGDLTYEQYF
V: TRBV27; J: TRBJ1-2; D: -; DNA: TGTGCCAGCAGCAGGACCGTCGACTATGGCTACACCTTC; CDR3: CASSRTVDYGYTF
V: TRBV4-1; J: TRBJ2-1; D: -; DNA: TGCGCCAGCAGCCAGGACGCAGGTGGGACCTACAATGAGCAGTTCTTC; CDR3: CASSQDAGGTYNEQFF
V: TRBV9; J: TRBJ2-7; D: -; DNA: TGTGCCAGCAGCGTAGGACTGAGCAACTACGAGCAGTACTTC; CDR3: CASSVGLSNYEQYF
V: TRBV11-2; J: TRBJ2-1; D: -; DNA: TGTGCCAGCAGCCCCAAGTTTAGCTCCTACAATGAGCAGTTCTTC; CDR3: CASSPKFSSYNEQFF
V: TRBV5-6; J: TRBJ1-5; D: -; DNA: TGTGCCAGCAGCTTGGGGGTCAACAATCAGCCCCAGCATTTT; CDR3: CASSLGVNNQPQHF
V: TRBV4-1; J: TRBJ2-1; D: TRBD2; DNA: TGCGCCAGCAGCCAAGCCTTGAGGGCGGGAGATGGTAATGAGCAGTTCTTC; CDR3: CASSQALRAGDGNEQFF
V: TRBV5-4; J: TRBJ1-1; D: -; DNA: TGTGCCAGCAGCCCGGAGGGCTCGCCATTTGCTGAAGCTTTCTTT; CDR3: CASSPEGSPFAEAFF
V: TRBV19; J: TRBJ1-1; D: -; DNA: TGTGCCAGTAGTATAGATTGGGAACTTCCAGCTTTCTTT; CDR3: CASSIDWELPAFF
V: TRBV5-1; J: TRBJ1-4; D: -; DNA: TGCGCCAGCAGCCCGATAGGGGCAGCTAATGAAAAACTGTTTTTT; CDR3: CASSPIGAANEKLFF
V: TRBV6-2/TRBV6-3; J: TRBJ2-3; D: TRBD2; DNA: TGTGCCAGCAGTTATTGGCGGGGGGCGACAGATACGCAGTATTTT; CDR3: CASSYWRGATDTQYF
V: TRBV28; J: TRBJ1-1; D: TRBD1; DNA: TGTGCCAGCAGTTTCTGGACAGGGGTTGCCACTGAAGCTTTCTTT; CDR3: CASSFWTGVATEAFF
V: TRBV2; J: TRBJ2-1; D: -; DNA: TGTGCCAGCACAAGAAGCAATGAGCAGTTCTTC; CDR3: CASTRSNEQFF
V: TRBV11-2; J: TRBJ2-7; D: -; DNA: TGTGCCAGCAACCCCGGGGCCTGGGACTACGAGCAGTACTTC; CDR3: CASNPGAWDYEQYF